The 23 T cell receptor beta chains in this list originate from one sample, sequenced in a study of T cell clonotyping in hematopoietic cell transplantation. Assay: immunoSEQ multiplex PCR; the TCRdb copy retains only in-frame clones and omits some. The repertoire holds tens of thousands of clones, with roughly 92% as singletons. Material for sequencing was peripheral blood mononuclear cells. The receptors originated from a woman aged 45-65 years in good health. Some clones in this sample may be carry-over from other donors' samples.

The V call is TRBV7-3, the J call TRBJ1-1; maybe TRBD1 (5 bases). Deletions cut 1 base from V and 3 bases from J, with 9 bases between. Germline V gene data show CDR1 as SGHTA and CDR2 as FQGTGA. This CDR3 is built from 14 residues. CDR3 nucleotide sequence: TGTGCCAGCAGCTTAAGGGGGGACTACACTGAAGCTTTCTTT. It translates to CASSLRGDYTEAFF. Variable domain in full (rest from reference TRBV7-3 and TRBJ1-1): GAGVSQTPSNKVTEKGKYVELRCDPISGHTALYWYRQSLGQGPEFLIYFQGTGAADDSGLPNDRFFAVRPEGSVSTLKIQRTERGDSAVYLCASSLRGDYTEAFFGQGTRLTVV.

The chain combines TRBV27 with TRBJ2-1, with D possibly TRBD1 on 6 matching bases. This CDR3 is built from 17 residues. Germline V gives CDR1 MNHEY, CDR2 SMNVEV (reference sequence). The germline V and J ends were trimmed by 5 bases and 4 bases, with 21 bases remaining between them. The CDR3 DNA is TGTGCCAGCAGTGGGTTGACAGGCTACTTTATTTACAATGAGCAGTTCTTC. Translation gives CASSGLTGYFIYNEQFF.

The V and J genes are TRBV5-4 and TRBJ2-2; TRBD2 agrees at 10 bases. The CDR3 contains 15 residues. Germline CDR1 SGHNT, CDR2 YYREEE (reference sequence). V shed 3 bases and J 4 bases; nucleotides not matched to a gene: 3. This chain's CDR3 is CASSSQRGGTGELFF. The CDR3 nucleotides are TGTGCCAGCAGCTCCCAGCGGGGGGGCACCGGGGAGCTGTTTTTT.

This CDR3 is CASSSNRDRANIQYF. Here the CDR3 DNA reads TGTGCCAGCAGCTCCAACAGGGACAGGGCCAACATTCAGTACTTC. This chain connects TRBV5-4 to TRBJ2-4; 9 bases map to TRBD1. V lost 3 bases to trimming and J lost 7 bases; unmatched junction nucleotides: 8. CDR1 and CDR2 from the germline V gene are SGHNT and YYREEE (reference sequence). The CDR3 contains 15 residues.

The chain has TRBV4-2 and TRBJ1-2; D is unresolved. Per the germline V gene, CDR1 is LGHNA and CDR2 is YNFKEQ. This CDR3 contains 17 residues. Trimming removed 1 base from V and 5 bases from J, with 20 bases in between. The CDR3 loop is CASSQVGSGQISYGYTF. The CDR3 DNA is TGTGCCAGCAGCCAAGTGGGGTCGGGCCAGATAAGTTATGGCTACACCTTC.

The chain links TRBV7-2 to TRBJ2-1, with 7 positions matching TRBD2. CDR3 length equals 15 residues. J gave up 8 bases and V 5 bases, and 12 bases lay outside the gene matches. The germline CDR1 and CDR2 sequences are SGHTA and FQGNSA. CDR3 DNA: TGTGCCAGCAGCGTAATGGGGGGGTATATCGATGAGCAGTTCTTC. Encoded protein: CASSVMGGYIDEQFF.

This rearrangement joins TRBV7-2 to TRBJ2-7; TRBD2 matches at 10 bases. The V and J ends lost 5 bases and 3 bases, in that order; junction bases with no gene match: 4. This CDR3 contains 14 residues. Per the germline V gene, CDR1 is SGHTA and CDR2 is FQGNSA. The CDR3 sequence: CASSVSGGLYEQYF. The CDR3 DNA sequence: TGTGCCAGCAGCGTTAGCGGGGGGCTCTACGAGCAGTACTTC.

The chain joins TRBV11-3 to TRBJ2-7; tentatively, D is TRBD1 (6 bases). The CDR3 is 13 residues long. Germline V gene data show CDR1 as SGHNT and CDR2 as YENEEA. The ends were cut back, 5 bases at V and 1 base at J, with 9 bases in the middle. CDR3 bases: TGTGCCAGCAGCCAAGGACAGTCCTACGAGCAGTACTTC. Its protein is CASSQGQSYEQYF.

The chain combines TRBV19 with TRBJ1-2; no reliable D call. Deletions cut 3 bases from V and 2 bases from J, with 13 bases between. The CDR3 sequence is 15 residues long. Germline V gene sequence: CDR1 LNHDA, CDR2 SQIVND (reference sequence). Here the CDR3 reads CASSIGIVGNYGYTF. Here the CDR3 DNA reads TGTGCCAGTAGTATTGGGATTGTGGGAAACTATGGCTACACCTTC. Supplemented by reference TRBV19 and TRBJ1-2, the full variable domain reads DGGITQSPKYLFRKEGQNVTLSCEQNLNHDAMYWYRQDPGQGLRLIYYSQIVNDFQKGDIAEGYSVSREKKESFPLTVTSAQKNPTAFYLCASSIGIVGNYGYTFGSGTRLTVV.

The chain joins TRBV7-6 to TRBJ1-6; a weak D match, TRBD1 (5 bases). The length of the CDR3 is 15 residues. Germline V gene lookup returns CDR1 SGHVS and CDR2 FNYEAQ. The V and J ends lost 4 bases and 1 base respectively, with 8 bases between them. The DNA of the CDR3 is TGTGCCAGCAGCTGGGGGGAATCCTATAATTCACCCCTCCACTTT. It translates to CASSWGESYNSPLHF.

This clone occurred once. CDR3 DNA: TGTGCCAGCAGGGTAGCCTCAGCAGATACGCAGTATTTT. It translates to CASRVASADTQYF. The V gene is TRBV28, the J gene TRBJ2-3; D gene ambiguous. Germline V CDR1 and CDR2: MDHEN, SYDVKM. V shed 6 bases and J shed 4 bases, with 11 bases lying between them. The CDR3 length is 13 residues.

V usage is TRBV19 and J usage is TRBJ2-7, with D perhaps TRBD2 (5 bases). This CDR3 is 13 amino acids long. V shed 5 bases and J shed 3 bases, with 11 bases lying between them. Germline CDR1 is LNHDA and CDR2 is SQIVND (reference sequence). CDR3 DNA sequence: TGTGCCAGTAGTTTAGCAGAGGGCTACGAGCAGTACTTC. Translating it yields CASSLAEGYEQYF.

V and J are TRBV6-4 and TRBJ1-1, with D possibly TRBD1 on 5 matching bases. The germline gives CDR1 MRHNA, CDR2 SNTAGT. The CDR3 runs to 13 residues. Trimming removed 6 bases from V and 2 bases from J, with 10 bases in between. The CDR3: CASSPGHNTEAFF. CDR3 DNA sequence: TGTGCCAGCAGCCCTGGACACAACACTGAAGCTTTCTTT.

The J gene is TRBJ2-7, the V gene TRBV28; TRBD1 agrees at 11 bases. Unmatched junction bases numbered 8, after V lost 7 bases and J lost 6 bases. Germline V gene sequence: CDR1 MDHEN, CDR2 SYDVKM. The CDR3 is 14 amino acids. This CDR3 reads CASNHRDRGIEQYF. CDR3 nucleotides: TGTGCCAGCAACCACCGGGACAGGGGGATCGAGCAGTACTTC.

This clone was seen once. The chain uses TRBV28 and TRBJ2-3; D gene ambiguous. Trimming removed 3 bases at V and 6 bases at J, with 7 bases between. The CDR3 sequence is 12 residues long. Germline CDR1 reads MDHEN; CDR2 reads SYDVKM. The CDR3 nucleotides are TGTGCCAGCAGTTTGAGGTCGGATACGCAGTATTTT. Translation gives CASSLRSDTQYF.

This chain uses TRBV2 with TRBJ2-1; D assignment may be TRBD1 or TRBD2 (6 bases each). The V end was cut by 3 bases, the J end by 6 bases, with 15 bases between. The CDR3 totals 15 residues. Germline CDR1 SNHLY, CDR2 FYNNEI. For the CDR3, the DNA is TGTGCCAGCAGTGATGGTCCGGGGGCCGGCAATGAGCAGTTCTTC. It codes for CASSDGPGAGNEQFF.

This chain links TRBV11-3 with TRBJ2-2; TRBD2 aligns across 7 bases. Germline lookup yields CDR1 SGHNT and CDR2 YENEEA. The CDR3 extends over 16 amino acids. Germline trimming cut 5 bases from V and 4 bases from J; bases unmatched to any gene: 10. The CDR3 DNA sequence: TGTGCCAGCAGCAAACCCCGGGGGGTTGGCACCGGGGAGCTGTTTTTT. Translation: CASSKPRGVGTGELFF. Supplemented by reference TRBV11-3 and TRBJ2-2, the full variable domain reads EAGVVQSPRYKIIEKKQPVAFWCNPISGHNTLYWYLQNLGQGPELLIRYENEEAVDDSQLPKDRFSAERLKGVDSTLKIQPAELGDSAVYLCASSKPRGVGTGELFFGEGSRLTVL.

The chain joins TRBV19 to TRBJ1-2, with D unclear. Per germline, CDR1 LNHDA and CDR2 SQIVND (reference sequence). The V end lost 6 bases, the J end lost 6 bases, and 14 bases lay between the germline ends. This CDR3 spans 13 amino acids. The DNA for the CDR3 is TGTGCCAGTAGGCAGCAACCGGGGAATGGCTACACCTTC. This translates into CASRQQPGNGYTF.

The chain employs TRBV11-3 and TRBJ2-7; the D gene could be TRBD1 or TRBD2 (5 bases each). Looked up from germline, CDR1 is SGHNT and CDR2 is YENEEA. This CDR3 spans 14 amino acids. Trimming shortened V by 3 bases and J by 3 bases, and 12 bases separated the two germline ends. CDR3 protein: CASSLAGADYEQYF. CDR3 coding DNA: TGTGCCAGCAGCTTGGCCGGGGCAGACTACGAGCAGTACTTC.

The rearrangement uses TRBV7-5 and TRBJ2-7; the DNA was not compared with TRBD1, the D call given in the table. TRBV7-5 is a pseudogene locus. The CDR3 sequence is 16 residues long. CDR3 sequence reads: CVRRPYRVRHSYEQYF. In nucleotides, the CDR3 is TGTGTCAGACGTCCCTACAGGGTACGGCACTCCTACGAGCAGTACTTC.

The chain couples TRBV6-5 to TRBJ2-2; either TRBD1 or TRBD2 may supply D (6 bases each). The CDR3 totals 16 residues. V was cut by 2 bases and J by 1 base, with 11 bases left in between. CDR1 and CDR2 (germline): MNHEY, SVGAGI. The CDR3 bases are TGTGCCAGCAGTTACGACGGGGGCGAGAACACCGGGGAGCTGTTTTTT. This gives the protein CASSYDGGENTGELFF.

J is TRBJ2-6 and V is TRBV5-6; TRBD1 aligns across 9 bases. The CDR3 runs 18 residues. CDR1 SGHDT and CDR2 YYEEEE come from the germline V gene. The junction had 9 bases not matched to a gene; V was cut back by 1 base and J by 4 bases. The CDR3 reads CASSLTGTGPSGANVLTF. The CDR3 nucleotides read TGTGCCAGCAGCTTGACCGGGACAGGGCCCTCCGGGGCCAACGTCCTGACTTTC.

This chain links TRBV29-1 with TRBJ1-4; TRBD1 might be the D (5 bases). Germline V gene lookup returns CDR1 SQVTM and CDR2 ANQGSEA. Trimming removed 4 bases from V and 5 bases from J, with 11 bases in between. This CDR3 is built from 13 residues. DNA of the CDR3: TGCAGCGTTGCGGGCAGGGCAAATGAAAAACTGTTTTTT. It is translated as CSVAGRANEKLFF.